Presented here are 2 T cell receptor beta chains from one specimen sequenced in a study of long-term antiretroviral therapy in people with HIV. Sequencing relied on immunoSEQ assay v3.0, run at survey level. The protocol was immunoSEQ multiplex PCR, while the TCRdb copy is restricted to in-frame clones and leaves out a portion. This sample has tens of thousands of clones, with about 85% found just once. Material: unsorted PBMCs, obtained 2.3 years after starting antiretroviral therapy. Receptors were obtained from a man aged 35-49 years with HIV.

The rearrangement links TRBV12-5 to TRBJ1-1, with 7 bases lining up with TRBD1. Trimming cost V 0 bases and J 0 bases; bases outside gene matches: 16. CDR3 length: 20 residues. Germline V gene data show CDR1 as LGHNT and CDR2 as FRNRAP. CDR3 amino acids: CASGLVKTGPSVAMNTEAFF. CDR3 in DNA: TGTGCTAGTGGTTTGGTAAAGACAGGGCCCTCCGTCGCCATGAACACTGAAGCTTTCTTT.

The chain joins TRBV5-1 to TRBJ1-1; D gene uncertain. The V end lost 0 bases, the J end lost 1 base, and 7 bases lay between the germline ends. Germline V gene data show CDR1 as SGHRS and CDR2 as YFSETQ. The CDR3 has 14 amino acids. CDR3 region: CASSLDSTNTEAFF. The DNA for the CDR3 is TGCGCCAGCAGCTTGGACAGTACGAACACTGAAGCTTTCTTT.